The rows below give T cell receptor beta chains drawn from one sample of a study of T cells after posttransplantation cyclophosphamide. The protocol was immunoSEQ multiplex PCR, while the TCRdb copy is restricted to in-frame clones and leaves out a portion. Of 19,000 or so clones in the sample, roughly 98% were seen once. The sequenced material came from naive CD8+ T cells sorted from PBMCs. The receptor source for this set is a man aged 35 to 55 in good health, CMV-negative, and a related stem cell transplant donor. Each CDR3 is given with its conserved first and last residue. D genes are given only for firm matches.

d_gene	len	v_gene	j_gene	CDR3aa	CDR3nt
NA	15	TRBV4-1	TRBJ1-5	CASSLGGQGNQPQHF	TGCGCCAGCAGCCTGGGAGGCCAGGGAAATCAGCCCCAGCATTTT
TRBD2	15	TRBV11-2	TRBJ2-7	CASSLARLAGYEQYF	TGTGCCAGCAGCTTAGCCCGACTAGCTGGGTACGAGCAGTACTTC
TRBD1	14	TRBV25-1	TRBJ1-2	CASATGTDYDGYTF	TGTGCCAGCGCTACCGGGACAGACTATGATGGCTACACCTTC
TRBD1	11	TRBV27	TRBJ1-2	CASTGGDGYTF	TGTGCCAGCACAGGGGGCGATGGCTACACCTTC
TRBD2	14	TRBV27	TRBJ2-1	CASSLPGLGNEQFF	TGTGCCAGCAGTTTACCCGGACTAGGAAATGAGCAGTTCTTC
NA	16	TRBV28	TRBJ1-5	CASTLPFSGRHQPQHF	TGTGCCAGCACCCTTCCCTTCAGCGGGAGGCATCAGCCCCAGCATTTT
NA	13	TRBV5-4	TRBJ2-5	CASSQVAEETQYF	TGTGCCAGCAGCCAGGTAGCGGAAGAGACCCAGTACTTC
TRBD1	13	TRBV10-3	TRBJ2-7	CAISEGGQSEQYF	TGTGCCATCAGTGAAGGGGGACAGAGTGAGCAGTACTTC
TRBD1	14	TRBV28	TRBJ2-7	CASSSGTGFYEQYF	TGTGCCAGCAGTTCCGGGACAGGATTCTACGAGCAGTACTTC
TRBD2	18	TRBV28	TRBJ2-1	CASSLLGTSGSSYNEQFF	TGTGCCAGCAGTTTGCTCGGGACTAGCGGGTCATCCTACAATGAGCAGTTCTTC
TRBD1	14	TRBV28	TRBJ2-7	CASSLTGQTYEQYF	TGTGCCAGCAGTTTAACGGGACAGACCTACGAGCAGTACTTC
TRBD2	18	TRBV5-1	TRBJ2-1	CASLSGGGAPGSYNEQFF	TGCGCCAGCTTAAGCGGGGGTGGGGCCCCTGGCTCCTACAATGAGCAGTTCTTC
TRBD1	14	TRBV4-1	TRBJ2-5	CASSRQGAGETQYF	TGCGCCAGCAGCCGTCAGGGGGCCGGAGAGACCCAGTACTTC
NA	11	TRBV29-1	TRBJ2-1	CSVVNVQGQFF	TGCAGCGTTGTAAATGTCCAGGGGCAGTTCTTC